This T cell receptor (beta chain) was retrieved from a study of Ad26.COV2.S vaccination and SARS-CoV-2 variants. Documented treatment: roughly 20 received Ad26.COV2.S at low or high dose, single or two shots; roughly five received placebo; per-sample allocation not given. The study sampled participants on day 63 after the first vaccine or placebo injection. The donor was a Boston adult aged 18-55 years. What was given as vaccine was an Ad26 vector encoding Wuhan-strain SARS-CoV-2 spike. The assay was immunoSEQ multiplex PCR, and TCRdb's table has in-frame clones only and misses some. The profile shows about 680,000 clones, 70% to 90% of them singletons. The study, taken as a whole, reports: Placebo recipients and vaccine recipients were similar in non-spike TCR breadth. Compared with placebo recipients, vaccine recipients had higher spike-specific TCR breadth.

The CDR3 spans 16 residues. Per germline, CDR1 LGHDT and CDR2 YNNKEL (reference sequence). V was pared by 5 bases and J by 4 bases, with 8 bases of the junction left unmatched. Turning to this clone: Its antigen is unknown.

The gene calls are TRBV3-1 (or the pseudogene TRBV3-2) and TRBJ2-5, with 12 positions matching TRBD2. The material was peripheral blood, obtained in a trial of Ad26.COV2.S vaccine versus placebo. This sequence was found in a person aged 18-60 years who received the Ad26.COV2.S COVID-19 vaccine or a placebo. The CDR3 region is CASSWLAGGPGETQYF. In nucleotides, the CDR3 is TGTGCCAGCAGCTGGCTAGCGGGAGGGCCCGGAGAGACCCAGTACTTC.